This T cell receptor (beta chain) was identified in a study of blood T cell repertoires in COVID-19. About the study: COVID-19 samples from acute and convalescent phases originated in the United States, Italy and Spain. PBMCs, B-cell-depleted T cells, or T cells were the source of the cDNA or gDNA that made up the material.

The assay was immunoSEQ multiplex PCR, and TCRdb's table has in-frame clones only and misses some. The table records some 73,000 clones, about 86% of them present only once. This CDR3 is built from 14 residues. Trimming took off 1 base at V and 2 bases at J, with 9 bases between the two ends. Germline V gene data show CDR1 as SGHTA and CDR2 as FQGNSA. Sequenced: peripheral blood. V gene TRBV7-2 combines with J gene TRBJ2-7; TRBD2 might be the D (5 bases). This receptor was identified in a man older than 75 with COVID-19, enrolled during active disease. CDR3 protein: CASSLGPAAYEQYF. CDR3 in DNA: TGTGCCAGCAGCTTAGGCCCAGCGGCCTACGAGCAGTACTTC.